This T cell receptor (beta chain) was retrieved from a study of T cell responses to AZD1222 COVID-19 vaccine. The CDR3 covers 15 residues. Germline assignment: CDR1 LNHDA and CDR2 SQIVND (reference sequence). The germline V and J ends were trimmed by 5 bases and 1 base, with 14 bases remaining between them. Notes on the study in general: Vaccination with two AZD1222 doses was followed by a rise in Spike-specific TCR breadth and depth. Targets within unmutated variant regions were reportedly found for nearly half of spike-specific TCRs. Dominant at 160-218 and 743-854, vaccine-associated CD4 TCRs also spanned spike.

Combined were second doses at about 4 or about 12 weeks. This clone was detected only once. The antigen remains unidentified. The protocol was immunoSEQ multiplex PCR, while the TCRdb copy is restricted to in-frame clones and leaves out a portion. The sample has some 200,000 clones, approximately 93% seen once. The receptor was isolated from an adult who received the AZD1222 COVID-19 vaccine. The sample consisted of peripheral blood, taken 28 days after the second AZD1222 dose. The chain links TRBV19 to TRBJ1-2, with D unclear. In nucleotides, the CDR3 is TGTGCCAGTAGTGTGGGTTCTTTGAGTAACTATGGCTACACCTTC. This encodes CASSVGSLSNYGYTF.